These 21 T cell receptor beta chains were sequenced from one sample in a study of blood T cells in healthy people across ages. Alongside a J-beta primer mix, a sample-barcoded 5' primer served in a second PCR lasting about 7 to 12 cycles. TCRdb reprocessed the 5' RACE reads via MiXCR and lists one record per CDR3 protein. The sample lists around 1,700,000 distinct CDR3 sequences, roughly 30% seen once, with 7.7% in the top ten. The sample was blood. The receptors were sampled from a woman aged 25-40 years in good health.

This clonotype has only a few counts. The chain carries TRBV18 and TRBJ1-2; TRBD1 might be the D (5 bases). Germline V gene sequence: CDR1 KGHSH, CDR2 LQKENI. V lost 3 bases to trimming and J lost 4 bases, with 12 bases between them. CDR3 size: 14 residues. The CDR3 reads CASSPGTDTYGYTF. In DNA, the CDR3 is TGTGCCAGCTCACCGGGTACGGACACCTATGGCTACACCTTC.

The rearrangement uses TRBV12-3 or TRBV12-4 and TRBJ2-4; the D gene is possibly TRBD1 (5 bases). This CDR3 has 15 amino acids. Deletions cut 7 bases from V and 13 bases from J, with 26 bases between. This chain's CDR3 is CASTRMGLTYNEQYF. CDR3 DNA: TGTGCCAGCACCCGAATGGGGCTCACCTACAATGAGCAGTACTTC.

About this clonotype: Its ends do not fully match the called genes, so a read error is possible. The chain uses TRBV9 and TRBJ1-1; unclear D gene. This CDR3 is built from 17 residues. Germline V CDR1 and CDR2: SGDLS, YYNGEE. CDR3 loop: CASGVGTPGTRDTEAFF. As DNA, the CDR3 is TGTGCCAGCGGCGTAGGAACTCCCGGCACACGGGACACTGAAGCTTTCTTT.

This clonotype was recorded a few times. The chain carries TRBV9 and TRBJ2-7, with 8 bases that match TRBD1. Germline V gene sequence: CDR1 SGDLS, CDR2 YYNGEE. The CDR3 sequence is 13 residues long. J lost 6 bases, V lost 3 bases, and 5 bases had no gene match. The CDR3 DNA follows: TGTGCCAGCAGCGGCAGGGGGCAAGGCGAGCAGTACTTC. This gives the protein CASSGRGQGEQYF. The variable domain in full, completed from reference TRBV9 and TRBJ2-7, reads DSGVTQTPKHLITATGQRVTLRCSPRSGDLSVYWYQQSLDQGLQFLIQYYNGEERAKGNILERFSAQQFPDLHSELNLSSLELGDSALYFCASSGRGQGEQYFGPGTRLTVT.

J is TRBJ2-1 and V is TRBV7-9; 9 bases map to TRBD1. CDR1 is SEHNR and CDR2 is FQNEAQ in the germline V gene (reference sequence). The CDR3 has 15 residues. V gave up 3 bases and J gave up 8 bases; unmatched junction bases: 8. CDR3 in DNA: TGTGCCAGCAGCTTTGGGGACAGGGATTTCGATGAGCAGTTCTTC. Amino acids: CASSFGDRDFDEQFF. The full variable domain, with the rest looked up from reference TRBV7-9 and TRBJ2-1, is DTGVSQNPRHKITKRGQNVTFRCDPISEHNRLYWYRQTLGQGPEFLTYFQNEAQLEKSRLLSDRFSAERPKGSFSTLEIQRTEQGDSAMYLCASSFGDRDFDEQFFGPGTRLTVL.

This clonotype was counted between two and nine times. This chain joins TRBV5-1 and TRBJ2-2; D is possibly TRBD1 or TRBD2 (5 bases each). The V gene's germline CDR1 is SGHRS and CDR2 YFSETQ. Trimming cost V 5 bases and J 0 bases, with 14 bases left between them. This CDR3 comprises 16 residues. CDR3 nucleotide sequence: TGCGCCAGCAGGGGGGAACGTTTCGCGAACACCGGGGAGCTGTTTTTT. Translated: CASRGERFANTGELFF.

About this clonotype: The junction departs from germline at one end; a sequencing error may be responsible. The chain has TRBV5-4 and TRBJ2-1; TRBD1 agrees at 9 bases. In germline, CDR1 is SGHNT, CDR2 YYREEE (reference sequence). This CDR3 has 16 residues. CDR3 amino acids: CASSSGTGIAYNGQFF. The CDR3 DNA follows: TGTGCCAGCAGCTCCGGGACAGGGATCGCCTACAATGGGCAGTTCTTC.

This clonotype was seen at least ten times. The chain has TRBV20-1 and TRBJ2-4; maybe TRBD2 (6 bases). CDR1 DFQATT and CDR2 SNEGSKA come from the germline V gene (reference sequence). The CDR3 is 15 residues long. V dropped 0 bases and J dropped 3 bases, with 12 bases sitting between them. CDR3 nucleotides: TGCAGTGCTAGAGATCGGGAGTTGGTCAAAAACATTCAGTACTTC. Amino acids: CSARDRELVKNIQYF.

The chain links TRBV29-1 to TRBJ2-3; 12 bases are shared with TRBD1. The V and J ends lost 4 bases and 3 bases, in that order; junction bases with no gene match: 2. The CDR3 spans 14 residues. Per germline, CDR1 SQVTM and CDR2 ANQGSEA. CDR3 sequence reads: CSVGGQGATDTQYF. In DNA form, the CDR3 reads TGCAGCGTTGGGGGACAGGGGGCAACAGATACGCAGTATTTT.

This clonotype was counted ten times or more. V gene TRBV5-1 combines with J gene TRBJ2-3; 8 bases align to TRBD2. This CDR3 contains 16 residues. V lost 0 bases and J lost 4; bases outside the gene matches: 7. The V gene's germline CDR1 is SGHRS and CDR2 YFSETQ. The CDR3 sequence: CASSLVISGSPDTQYF. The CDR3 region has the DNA TGCGCCAGCAGCTTGGTGATAAGCGGGAGCCCAGATACGCAGTATTTT.

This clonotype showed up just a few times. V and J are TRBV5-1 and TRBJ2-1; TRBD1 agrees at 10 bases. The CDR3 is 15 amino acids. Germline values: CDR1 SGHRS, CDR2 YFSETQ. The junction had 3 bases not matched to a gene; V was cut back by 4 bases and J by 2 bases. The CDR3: CASSKGQGTYNEQFF. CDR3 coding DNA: TGCGCCAGCAGCAAGGGACAGGGGACCTACAATGAGCAGTTCTTC.

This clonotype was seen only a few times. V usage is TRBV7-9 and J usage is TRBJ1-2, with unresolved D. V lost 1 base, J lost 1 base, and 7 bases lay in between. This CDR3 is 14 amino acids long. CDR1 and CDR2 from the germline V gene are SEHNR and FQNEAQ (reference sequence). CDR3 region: CASSLEQINYGYTF. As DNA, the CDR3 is TGTGCCAGCAGCTTAGAACAGATTAACTATGGCTACACCTTC. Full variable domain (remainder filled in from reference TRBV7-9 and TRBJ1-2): DTGVSQNPRHKITKRGQNVTFRCDPISEHNRLYWYRQTLGQGPEFLTYFQNEAQLEKSRLLSDRFSAERPKGSFSTLEIQRTEQGDSAMYLCASSLEQINYGYTFGSGTRLTVV.

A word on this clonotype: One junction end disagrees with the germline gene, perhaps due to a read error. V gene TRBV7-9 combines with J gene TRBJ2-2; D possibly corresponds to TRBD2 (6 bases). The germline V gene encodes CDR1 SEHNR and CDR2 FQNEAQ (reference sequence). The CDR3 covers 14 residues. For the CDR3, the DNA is TGTGCCAGCAGCTTGGGACTCATCACCGGGGAGTTGTTTTTT. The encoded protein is CASSLGLITGELFF.

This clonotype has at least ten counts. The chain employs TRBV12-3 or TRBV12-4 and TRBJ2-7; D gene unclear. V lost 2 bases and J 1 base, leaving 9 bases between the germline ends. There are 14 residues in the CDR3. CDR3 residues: CASSLNTHSYEQYF. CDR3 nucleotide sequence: TGTGCCAGCAGTTTAAACACCCATTCCTACGAGCAGTACTTC.

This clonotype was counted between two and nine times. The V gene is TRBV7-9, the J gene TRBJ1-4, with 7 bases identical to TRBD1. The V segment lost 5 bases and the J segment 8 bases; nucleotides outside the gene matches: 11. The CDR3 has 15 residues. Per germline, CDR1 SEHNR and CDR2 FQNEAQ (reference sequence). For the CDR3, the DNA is TGTGCCAGCAGCAATGACAGGGTTGGGTACGAAAAACTGTTTTTT. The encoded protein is CASSNDRVGYEKLFF.

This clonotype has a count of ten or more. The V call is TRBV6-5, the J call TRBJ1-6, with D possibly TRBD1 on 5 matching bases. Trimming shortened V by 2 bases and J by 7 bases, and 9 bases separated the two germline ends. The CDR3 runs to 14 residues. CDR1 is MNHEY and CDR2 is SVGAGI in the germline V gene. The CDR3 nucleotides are TGTGCCAGCAGTTACGACCGGGGGAATTCACCCCTCCACTTT. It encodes CASSYDRGNSPLHF.

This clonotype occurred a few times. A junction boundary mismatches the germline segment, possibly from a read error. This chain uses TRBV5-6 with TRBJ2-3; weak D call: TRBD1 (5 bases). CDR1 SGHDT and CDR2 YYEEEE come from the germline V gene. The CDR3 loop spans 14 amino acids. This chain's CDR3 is CASSFLANTGTQYF. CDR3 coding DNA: TGTGCCAGCAGCTTTCTTGCGAATACAGGTACGCAGTATTTT.

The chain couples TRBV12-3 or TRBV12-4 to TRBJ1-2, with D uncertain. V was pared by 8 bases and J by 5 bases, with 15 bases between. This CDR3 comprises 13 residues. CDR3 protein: CASSPQAPYGYTF. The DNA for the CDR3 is TGTGCCAGCTCCCCTCAAGCCCCGTATGGCTACACCTTC.

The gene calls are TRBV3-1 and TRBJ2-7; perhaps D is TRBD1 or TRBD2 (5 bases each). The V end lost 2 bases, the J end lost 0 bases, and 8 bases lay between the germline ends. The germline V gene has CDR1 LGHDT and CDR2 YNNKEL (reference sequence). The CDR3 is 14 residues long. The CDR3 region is CASSQFGASYEQYF. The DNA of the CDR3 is TGTGCCAGCAGCCAATTCGGGGCCTCCTACGAGCAGTACTTC.

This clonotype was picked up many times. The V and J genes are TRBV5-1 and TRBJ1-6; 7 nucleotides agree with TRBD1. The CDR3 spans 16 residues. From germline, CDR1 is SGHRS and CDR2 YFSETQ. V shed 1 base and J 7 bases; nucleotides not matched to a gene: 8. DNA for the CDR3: TGCGCCAGCAGCTTGTTAGGGCAGGGGGGAAATTCACCCCTCCACTTT. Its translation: CASSLLGQGGNSPLHF.

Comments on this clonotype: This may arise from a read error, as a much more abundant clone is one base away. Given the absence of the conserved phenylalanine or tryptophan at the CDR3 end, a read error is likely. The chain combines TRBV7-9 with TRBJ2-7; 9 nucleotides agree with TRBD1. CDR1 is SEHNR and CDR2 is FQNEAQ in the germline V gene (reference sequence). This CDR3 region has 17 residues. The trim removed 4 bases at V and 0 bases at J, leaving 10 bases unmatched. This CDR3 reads CASSSRAGQGTSYEQYC. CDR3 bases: TGTGCCAGCAGCTCACGGGCAGGACAGGGGACCTCCTACGAGCAGTACTGC.